One sample yielded the 28 T cell receptor beta chains listed below, sequenced in a study of T cells in Graves' hyperthyroidism and ophthalmopathy. Researchers took RNA transcripts and amplified the TCR beta CDR3 regions from them. The HTBI primer set served for first-round RT-PCR of the TCR CDR3. TCRdb recomputed calls from the multiplex PCR reads with MiXCR, one row per CDR3 protein. The table includes around 340,000 distinct CDR3 sequences, around 23% detected once. Input material: blood. These receptors all come from a woman aged 50 to 60 with Graves' hyperthyroidism.

Ten or more counts support this clonotype. The genes are TRBV30 and TRBJ2-1; 11 positions agree with TRBD2. This CDR3 has 13 residues. V was clipped by 5 bases and J by 7 bases; unmatched bases: 4. Germline CDR1 reads GTSNPN; CDR2 reads SVGIG (reference sequence). In DNA, the CDR3 is TGTGCCTGGTCACTAGCGGGGGTAAATGAGCAGTTCTTC. It translates to CAWSLAGVNEQFF.

This clonotype has at least ten counts. V gene TRBV28 combines with J gene TRBJ2-2; D perhaps matches TRBD1 (7 bases). From germline, CDR1 is MDHEN and CDR2 SYDVKM. V was pared by 2 bases and J by 1 base, with 23 bases between. This CDR3 comprises 20 residues. The CDR3 bases are TGTGCCAGCAGTTTAAATGGTTTTCACATGCGGGACAGGAACACCGGGGAGCTGTTTTTT. Protein product: CASSLNGFHMRDRNTGELFF.

This clonotype was recorded a few times. The rearrangement joins TRBV4-2 to TRBJ2-1, with 9 positions matching TRBD1. CDR3 length: 14 amino acids. From germline, CDR1 is LGHNA and CDR2 YNFKEQ. Germline trimming cut 2 bases from V and 9 bases from J; bases unmatched to any gene: 5. CDR3 loop: CASSQNRGLGEQFF. In DNA form, the CDR3 reads TGTGCCAGCAGCCAAAACAGGGGGCTGGGTGAGCAGTTCTTC.

The table lists this clonotype with a few counts. This chain joins TRBV10-3 and TRBJ1-2; perhaps TRBD1 as D (6 bases). Germline V gene lookup returns CDR1 ENHRY and CDR2 SYGVKD. CDR3 length: 14 residues. V lost 7 bases and J lost 2, with 14 bases in between. The CDR3 nucleotides are TGTGCCATCACCTCAGGGGCTGGGAACTATGGCTACACCTTC. This sequence encodes CAITSGAGNYGYTF.

This clonotype was detected ten times or more. The chain combines TRBV5-5 with TRBJ2-3; 11 bases are a match to TRBD2. The V and J ends lost 3 bases and 2 bases, in that order; junction bases with no gene match: 5. The germline V gene has CDR1 SGHKS and CDR2 YYEKEE (reference sequence). The CDR3 extends over 16 amino acids. CDR3 region: CASSYRTSGFTDTQYF. DNA of the CDR3: TGTGCCAGCAGCTACCGGACTAGCGGGTTCACAGATACGCAGTATTTT.

This clonotype appeared many times. The rearrangement uses TRBV27 and TRBJ1-1, with TRBD1 as a possible D gene (6 bases). V lost 4 bases and J 6 bases, leaving 12 bases between the germline ends. This CDR3 contains 13 residues. Per the germline V gene, CDR1 is MNHEY and CDR2 is SMNVEV (reference sequence). CDR3 region: CASSSRTDAEAFF. The CDR3 bases are TGTGCCAGCAGTTCCCGGACAGACGCTGAAGCTTTCTTT.

This clonotype was found many times. CDR3 region: CASSRDRNYGYTF. CDR3 sequence (DNA): TGTGCCAGTAGTCGGGACAGGAACTATGGCTACACCTTC. The chain uses TRBV19 and TRBJ1-2; 8 bases agree with TRBD1. Germline V gives CDR1 LNHDA, CDR2 SQIVND (reference sequence). The CDR3 spans 13 residues. Trimming cost V 5 bases and J 2 bases; bases outside gene matches: 1.

At least ten counts were recorded for this clonotype. The chain couples TRBV4-1 to TRBJ2-3; a weak D match, TRBD1 (5 bases). V lost 0 bases to trimming and J lost 2 bases, with 15 bases between them. Germline CDR1 is MGHRA and CDR2 is YSYEKL. The CDR3 covers 17 residues. The CDR3 nucleotides are TGCGCCAGCAGCCAAGATCTCCCAGGGTCGGTCACAGATACGCAGTATTTT. It is translated as CASSQDLPGSVTDTQYF.

Ten or more counts support this clonotype. The chain combines TRBV11-3 with TRBJ2-7; 9 nucleotides match TRBD2. The CDR3 consists of 17 residues. CDR1 is SGHNT and CDR2 is YENEEA in the germline V gene. Trimming at V came to 1 base and at J to 3 bases, leaving 10 bases not matched to a gene. In nucleotides, the CDR3 is TGTGCCAGCAGCTTAGTGGCGGGGGGGTTAGCACACTACGAGCAGTACTTC. This gives the protein CASSLVAGGLAHYEQYF. Together with reference TRBV11-3 and TRBJ2-7, the CDR3 gives the full variable domain: EAGVVQSPRYKIIEKKQPVAFWCNPISGHNTLYWYLQNLGQGPELLIRYENEEAVDDSQLPKDRFSAERLKGVDSTLKIQPAELGDSAVYLCASSLVAGGLAHYEQYFGPGTRLTVT.

The rearrangement uses TRBV28 and TRBJ2-7; TRBD2 is a possible D gene (6 bases). V was shortened by 4 bases and J by 1 base, with 17 bases between the two germline ends. Germline-derived CDR1 and CDR2 are MDHEN and SYDVKM. The CDR3 is 16 residues long. The CDR3 DNA sequence: TGTGCCAGCAGTTCCGCTCCGGGTGGAGGGTCCTACGAGCAGTACTTC. It specifies CASSSAPGGGSYEQYF.

Written as DNA, the CDR3 is TGTGCCAGCAGCCCCGCCAGCAGGTCAAGGGCTGAAGCTTTCTTT. This sequence encodes CASSPASRSRAEAFF. The V call is TRBV5-4, the J call TRBJ1-1; D is ambiguous. The CDR3 has 15 amino acids. Per germline, CDR1 SGHNT and CDR2 YYREEE (reference sequence). The V end was cut by 4 bases, the J end by 6 bases, with 19 bases between.

This clonotype was counted between two and nine times. V is TRBV29-1 and J is TRBJ2-1; D uncertain. The CDR3 loop spans 10 amino acids. The V end lost 5 bases, the J end lost 5 bases, and 4 bases lay between the germline ends. Germline assignment: CDR1 SQVTM and CDR2 ANQGSEA. CDR3: CSVRDNEQFF. CDR3 bases: TGCAGCGTTAGAGACAATGAGCAGTTCTTC.

In this sample, this clonotype turned up many times. V usage is TRBV20-1 and J usage is TRBJ2-3; maybe TRBD2 (5 bases). With 3 bases removed from V and 6 bases from J, the gap between germline ends came to 10 bases. Germline V lookup: CDR1 DFQATT, CDR2 SNEGSKA (reference sequence). The CDR3 runs 12 residues. The CDR3 region has the DNA TGCAGTGCTAGTGTTAGCGCGGATACGCAGTATTTT. This sequence encodes CSASVSADTQYF.

Ten or more counts support this clonotype. The chain employs TRBV3-1 and TRBJ1-2; 7 bases are shared with TRBD1. Unmatched junction bases numbered 7, after V lost 5 bases and J lost 4 bases. Germline-derived CDR1 and CDR2 are LGHDT and YNNKEL (reference sequence). The CDR3 runs 14 residues. CDR3 in amino acids: CASSGTGTAYGYTF. The DNA of the CDR3 is TGTGCCAGCAGCGGTACCGGGACAGCCTATGGCTACACCTTC.

V usage is TRBV5-5 and J usage is TRBJ2-5; D gene uncertain. Trimming pared 4 bases from V and 4 bases from J, leaving 11 bases between. CDR3 length equals 13 residues. The germline gives CDR1 SGHKS, CDR2 YYEKEE (reference sequence). Written as DNA, the CDR3 is TGTGCCAGCAGCCCCGGTTGGGCAGAGACCCAGTACTTC. Amino acids: CASSPGWAETQYF. The variable domain in full, completed from reference TRBV5-5 and TRBJ2-5, reads DAGVTQSPTHLIKTRGQQVTLRCSPISGHKSVSWYQQVLGQGPQFIFQYYEKEERGRGNFPDRFSARQFPNYSSELNVNALLLGDSALYLCASSPGWAETQYFGPGTRLLVL.

The chain uses TRBV6-5 and TRBJ2-6; D possibly matches TRBD1 or TRBD2 (5 bases each). CDR1 and CDR2 from the germline V gene are MNHEY and SVGAGI. The CDR3 is 15 residues long. V lost 1 base, J lost 3 bases, and 7 bases lay in between. Here the CDR3 DNA reads TGTGCCAGCAGTTACTGGGGGATTGGGGCCAACGTCCTGACTTTC. It is translated as CASSYWGIGANVLTF.

This clonotype was detected ten times or more. CDR3 in DNA: TGTGCCAGCAGCGAAAAATACGGCACAGATACGCAGTATTTT. Protein: CASSEKYGTDTQYF. V is TRBV11-2 and J is TRBJ2-3; D remains unclear. There are 14 residues in the CDR3. Germline V gene lookup returns CDR1 SGHAT and CDR2 FQNNGV. V lost 5 bases, J lost 1 base, and 10 bases lay in between.

The V gene is TRBV11-3, the J gene TRBJ2-7; 8 bases line up with TRBD2. V was clipped by 5 bases and J by 1 base; unmatched bases: 10. Germline V lookup: CDR1 SGHNT, CDR2 YENEEA. The CDR3 is 16 amino acids. CDR3 loop: CASSDRLTSGSYEQYF. The CDR3 DNA reads TGTGCCAGCAGCGATCGGCTCACTAGCGGTTCCTACGAGCAGTACTTC.

The rearrangement uses TRBV7-9 and TRBJ2-1; 14 nucleotides agree with TRBD2. This CDR3 contains 18 residues. V trimming: 4 bases; J trimming: 0 bases; junction bases outside the gene matches: 5. CDR1 is SEHNR and CDR2 is FQNEAQ in the germline V gene (reference sequence). This CDR3 is CASSSTTSGGASYNEQFF. The CDR3 coding sequence is TGTGCCAGCAGCTCAACGACTAGCGGGGGGGCCTCCTACAATGAGCAGTTCTTC. Supplemented by reference TRBV7-9 and TRBJ2-1, the full variable domain reads DTGVSQNPRHKITKRGQNVTFRCDPISEHNRLYWYRQTLGQGPEFLTYFQNEAQLEKSRLLSDRFSAERPKGSFSTLEIQRTEQGDSAMYLCASSSTTSGGASYNEQFFGPGTRLTVL.

This clonotype was counted many times. This chain uses TRBV3-1 with TRBJ1-5; a possible D gene is TRBD1 (5 bases). Trimming removed 1 base from V and 6 bases from J, with 13 bases in between. The CDR3 has 15 residues. Germline loops: CDR1 LGHDT, CDR2 YNNKEL (reference sequence). Here the CDR3 reads CASSQGTGRGQPQHF. In nucleotides, the CDR3 is TGTGCCAGCAGCCAAGGCACGGGTAGGGGTCAGCCCCAGCATTTT.

The chain has TRBV14 and TRBJ2-5; TRBD2 agrees at 7 bases. The germline V gene has CDR1 SGHDN and CDR2 FVKESK. This CDR3 contains 16 residues. Losses at the gene ends were 2 bases for V and 0 bases for J; bases not matched to a gene: 6. CDR3 in DNA: TGTGCCAGCAGCCAACTTCCGGGACTAAACCAAGAGACCCAGTACTTC. It translates to CASSQLPGLNQETQYF.

At least ten counts were recorded for this clonotype. This sequence joins TRBV27 and TRBJ2-2, with TRBD2 identical over 15 bases. V was clipped by 1 base and J by 4 bases; unmatched bases: 4. Germline V gives CDR1 MNHEY, CDR2 SMNVEV (reference sequence). The CDR3 runs to 18 residues. CDR3 bases: TGTGCCAGCAGTTTATTGGGACTAGCGGGAGGAGGCACCGGGGAGCTGTTTTTT. Protein product: CASSLLGLAGGGTGELFF.

This clonotype occurred a few times. The chain is built from TRBV5-5 and TRBJ2-3; the D call may be TRBD1 or TRBD2 (5 bases each). The CDR3 spans 15 residues. Germline V gives CDR1 SGHKS, CDR2 YYEKEE (reference sequence). V lost 4 bases, J lost 2 bases, and 14 bases lay in between. The CDR3 DNA reads TGTGCCAGCAGCACCTCCGGGACCCCCACAGATACGCAGTATTTT. Residues: CASSTSGTPTDTQYF.

The sample holds many counts of this clonotype. The rearrangement joins TRBV27 to TRBJ2-5; 11 bases are shared with TRBD2. J gave up 6 bases and V 2 bases, and 5 bases lay outside the gene matches. The CDR3 loop spans 15 amino acids. Germline lookup yields CDR1 MNHEY and CDR2 SMNVEV (reference sequence). The DNA for the CDR3 is TGTGCCAGCAGTTTACGTAGCGGGGGGGTTCAGACCCAGTACTTC. Amino acids: CASSLRSGGVQTQYF.

This clonotype was picked up many times. The chain uses TRBV30 and TRBJ2-6; D is unclear. The length of the CDR3 is 13 residues. Germline values: CDR1 GTSNPN, CDR2 SVGIG (reference sequence). V lost 3 bases, J lost 0 bases, and 3 bases lay in between. The CDR3 bases are TGTGCCTGGAGGAGCTCTGGGGCCAACGTCCTGACTTTC. As protein: CAWRSSGANVLTF.

This clonotype was recorded many times. The genes are TRBV20-1 and TRBJ2-3; 9 positions agree with TRBD2. Germline V gene sequence: CDR1 DFQATT, CDR2 SNEGSKA (reference sequence). The CDR3 length is 15 residues. Unmatched junction bases numbered 6, after V lost 3 bases and J lost 2 bases. CDR3 loop: CSASASGTNTDTQYF. The CDR3 nucleotides are TGCAGTGCTAGTGCTAGCGGGACCAACACAGATACGCAGTATTTT.

This clonotype was counted a few times. The V gene is TRBV19, the J gene TRBJ2-7, with D possibly called TRBD1 or TRBD2 (5 bases each). The V end was cut by 2 bases, the J end by 5 bases, with 16 bases between. CDR1 and CDR2 (germline): LNHDA, SQIVND (reference sequence). This CDR3 is 15 amino acids long. The CDR3, as DNA: TGTGCCAGTAGTATATCGGCCGTGAGGGGCCACGAGCAGTACTTC. This sequence encodes CASSISAVRGHEQYF. Combining the CDR3 with reference TRBV19 and TRBJ2-7 gives the whole variable domain DGGITQSPKYLFRKEGQNVTLSCEQNLNHDAMYWYRQDPGQGLRLIYYSQIVNDFQKGDIAEGYSVSREKKESFPLTVTSAQKNPTAFYLCASSISAVRGHEQYFGPGTRLTVT.

This clonotype has a handful of counts. The chain carries TRBV6-1 and TRBJ2-7; tentative D call: TRBD1 (6 bases). Germline CDR1 reads MNHNS; CDR2 reads SASEGT. The CDR3 is 14 amino acids. Trimming cost V 7 bases and J 2 bases, with 15 bases left between them. The CDR3 sequence: CASKLGQGTYEQYF. DNA for the CDR3: TGTGCCAGCAAGCTGGGTCAGGGGACCTACGAGCAGTACTTC.